Listed here are 12 T cell receptor beta chains from one sample, sequenced in a study of response to subunit inactivated influenza vaccine (dated 2018 in TCRdb). Receptor amplification or capture employed RT-PCR. This sample was sequenced with an Illumina HiSeq 2500. Using fastp trimming at Q25 and MiXCR clonotype assembly, TCRdb reanalyzed the public sequencing data and kept in-frame beta chains. Rows are combined by CDR3 protein, so each entry shows the most common genes and DNA. The sample includes about 800,000 distinct CDR3 sequences, with roughly 20% observed a single time. Approximately 10% of the sample is taken by the ten largest. Specimen: PBMCs from blood, collected roughly 5 days after vaccination. The receptors come from a man aged 45-65 years who received an inactivated influenza vaccine. Donor details come from another sample of the same person, matched by shared clones.

The chain recombines TRBV10-3 with TRBJ2-1, with 13 bases fitting TRBD2. The germline V gene encodes CDR1 ENHRY and CDR2 SYGVKD. After removal of 6 bases from V and 9 bases from J, the junction contained 8 bases not matched to a gene. The CDR3 is made up of 15 amino acids. In DNA, the CDR3 is TGTGCCATCAGGGGGGGGACTAGCGGGACGGTTGAGCAGTTCTTC. Encoded protein: CAIRGGTSGTVEQFF.

There are many counts of this clonotype. The chain combines TRBV11-2 with TRBJ2-6; 9 nucleotides line up with TRBD1. V gave up 0 bases and J gave up 1 base; unmatched junction bases: 1. This CDR3 region has 17 residues. Looked up from germline, CDR1 is SGHAT and CDR2 is FQNNGV. DNA of the CDR3: TGTGCCAGCAGCTTAGAGGGACAGGGTTCTGGGGCCAACGTCCTGACTTTC. Its protein product is CASSLEGQGSGANVLTF.

This clonotype was counted between two and nine times. This chain connects TRBV5-6 to TRBJ2-3; 9 bases map to TRBD2. The CDR3 consists of 16 residues. In germline, CDR1 is SGHDT, CDR2 YYEEEE. Losses at the gene ends were 2 bases for V and 2 bases for J; bases not matched to a gene: 6. The CDR3 DNA sequence: TGTGCCAGCAGCTTTCTTGCGGGGGGGACCACAGATACGCAGTATTTT. It yields the protein CASSFLAGGTTDTQYF.

This clonotype has just one count. CDR3 loop: CASRNTGTGGEETQYF. The CDR3, as DNA: TGTGCCAGCAGGAATACCGGGACAGGGGGCGAGGAGACCCAGTACTTC. V and J are TRBV6-1 and TRBJ2-5, with 12 bases that match TRBD1. Germline V gives CDR1 MNHNS, CDR2 SASEGT. The CDR3 spans 16 residues. V gave up 6 bases and J gave up 5 bases; unmatched junction bases: 10.

V is TRBV7-9 and J is TRBJ2-5; TRBD1 might be the D (5 bases). The CDR3 consists of 17 residues. Trimming pared 5 bases from V and 0 bases from J, leaving 19 bases between. CDR1 and CDR2 (germline): SEHNR, FQNEAQ (reference sequence). The CDR3 loop is CASSTYQGQGDQETQYF. As DNA, the CDR3 is TGTGCCAGCAGCACGTACCAAGGACAAGGGGACCAAGAGACCCAGTACTTC. Based on the CDR3 plus reference TRBV7-9 and TRBJ2-5, the full variable domain is DTGVSQNPRHKITKRGQNVTFRCDPISEHNRLYWYRQTLGQGPEFLTYFQNEAQLEKSRLLSDRFSAERPKGSFSTLEIQRTEQGDSAMYLCASSTYQGQGDQETQYFGPGTRLLVL.

V is TRBV29-1 and J is TRBJ1-2; 7 positions match TRBD1. The germline gives CDR1 SQVTM, CDR2 ANQGSEA. Germline trimming cut 2 bases from V and 1 base from J; bases unmatched to any gene: 16. This CDR3 region has 18 residues. This CDR3 is CSVEPRPRGKRINYGYTF. Written as DNA, the CDR3 is TGCAGCGTTGAACCGAGACCCAGGGGGAAGAGGATTAACTATGGCTACACCTTC.

This clonotype showed up just a few times. The chain uses TRBV7-2 and TRBJ2-2; D is perhaps TRBD1 (5 bases). The germline V and J ends were trimmed by 5 bases and 1 base, with 11 bases remaining between them. The CDR3 length is 15 residues. CDR1 and CDR2 from the germline V gene are SGHTA and FQGNSA. The CDR3 nucleotides are TGTGCCAGCAGCCTACCGACAGAGAACACCGGGGAGCTGTTTTTT. Translating gives CASSLPTENTGELFF.

A single count supports this clonotype. V and J are TRBV10-3 and TRBJ1-5; 10 bases are a match to TRBD1. Germline CDR1 reads ENHRY; CDR2 reads SYGVKD. J gave up 0 bases and V 3 bases, and 5 bases lay outside the gene matches. The CDR3 has 17 residues. Here the CDR3 reads CAISDSGTGDSNQPQHF. The CDR3 region has the DNA TGTGCCATCAGTGACTCCGGGACAGGGGATAGCAATCAGCCCCAGCATTTT.

Many counts were recorded for this clonotype. The V gene is TRBV27, the J gene TRBJ1-1; 7 positions match TRBD1. Germline CDR1 is MNHEY and CDR2 is SMNVEV (reference sequence). The ends lost 3 bases at V and 1 base at J; junction bases unmatched: 2. The CDR3 consists of 14 residues. The CDR3 DNA sequence: TGTGCCAGCAGTTTCGGACAGGAGAACACTGAAGCTTTCTTT. Translating gives CASSFGQENTEAFF.

The sample holds a few counts of this clonotype. The rearrangement uses TRBV20-1 and TRBJ2-5; perhaps TRBD2 as D (6 bases). The CDR3 consists of 15 residues. V lost 3 bases, J lost 5 bases, and 19 bases lay in between. Germline lookup yields CDR1 DFQATT and CDR2 SNEGSKA (reference sequence). This CDR3 is CSARNLAGSGETQYF. The CDR3 coding sequence is TGCAGTGCTAGGAATCTGGCGGGATCAGGCGAGACCCAGTACTTC.

CDR3: CASSLTRTGNSPLHF. DNA for the CDR3: TGTGCCAGCAGCCTTACCCGGACAGGGAATTCACCCCTCCACTTT. The genes are TRBV7-9 and TRBJ1-6, with 8 bases aligning to TRBD1. Germline V gene sequence: CDR1 SEHNR, CDR2 FQNEAQ (reference sequence). CDR3 length equals 15 residues. V shed 5 bases, J shed 7 bases, and the junction held 7 bases outside the gene matches.

This clonotype occurred many times. The chain joins TRBV10-3 to TRBJ1-1; no definite D call. The CDR3 sequence is 16 residues long. V dropped 0 bases and J dropped 0 bases, with 11 bases sitting between them. From germline, CDR1 is ENHRY and CDR2 SYGVKD. CDR3 coding DNA: TGTGCCATCAGTGAGTCGGTAGGGATCATGAACACTGAAGCTTTCTTT. It encodes CAISESVGIMNTEAFF.